Shown below are 27 T cell receptor beta chains from a single sample sequenced in a study of T cell repertoires in cytomegalovirus infection. TCRdb reprocessed the reads via MiXCR and lists one record per CDR3 protein. The sample holds 750,000 to 900,000 distinct CDR3 sequences, roughly 29% seen once. Their target antigens are unknown. The sequencing used cultured CD8+ T cells from PBMCs, collected from culture after CMV antigen stimulation. Receptors were obtained from a human donor in good health (CMV status not recorded). Some clones in this sample may be carry-over from other donors' samples.

J is TRBJ2-2 and V is TRBV12-3 or TRBV12-4; D could derive from TRBD1 or TRBD2 (5 bases each). There are 15 residues in the CDR3. Trimming shortened V by 7 bases and J by 1 base, and 13 bases separated the two germline ends. The CDR3, as DNA: TGTGCCAGCACCACCGGGACGGTGAACACCGGGGAGCTGTTTTTT. Translated, it gives CASTTGTVNTGELFF.

The sample holds many counts of this clonotype. The chain uses TRBV7-2 and TRBJ2-7, with D maybe TRBD2 (5 bases). V was clipped by 3 bases and J by 1 base, with 13 bases between them. Germline loops: CDR1 SGHTA, CDR2 FQGNSA. This CDR3 has 15 residues. As DNA, the CDR3 is TGTGCCAGCAGCTTGGGGTCCCTAGCTTCCTACGAGCAGTACTTC. Amino acid sequence: CASSLGSLASYEQYF. Filled out from reference TRBV7-2 and TRBJ2-7, the complete variable domain reads GAGVSQSPSNKVTEKGKDVELRCDPISGHTALYWYRQSLGQGLEFLIYFQGNSAPDKSGLPSDRFSAERTGGSVSTLTIQRTQQEDSAVYLCASSLGSLASYEQYFGPGTRLTVT.

This clonotype was seen a handful of times. The chain combines TRBV12-3 or TRBV12-4 with TRBJ2-3; 7 bases are a match to TRBD1. This CDR3 has 15 amino acids. With 3 bases clipped from V and 4 bases from J, the junction kept 7 bases outside the gene matches. The CDR3 nucleotides are TGTGCCAGCAGTTTTATCGGCCAGGGGGCAGATACGCAGTATTTT. As protein: CASSFIGQGADTQYF.

The CDR3 region has the DNA TGTGCCAGCAGCCCTGAGGACAGCGAGAACTATGGCTACACCTTC. It translates to CASSPEDSENYGYTF. V gene TRBV4-2 combines with J gene TRBJ1-2, with D possibly TRBD1 on 6 matching bases. V lost 4 bases and J lost 2, with 14 bases in between. Germline CDR1 and CDR2: LGHNA and YNFKEQ. The CDR3 has 15 residues.

This clonotype was observed a few times. V usage is TRBV19 and J usage is TRBJ2-4; D uncertain. The ends were cut back, 6 bases at V and 3 bases at J, with 6 bases in the middle. CDR1 is LNHDA, CDR2 SQIVND, per germline (reference sequence). The CDR3 consists of 12 residues. The CDR3 DNA reads TGTGCCAGTAGGTCGGACAAAAACATTCAGTACTTC. Protein sequence: CASRSDKNIQYF.

The chain employs TRBV7-6 and TRBJ1-2; 11 bases fit TRBD1. This CDR3 is built from 17 residues. Germline CDR1 is SGHVS and CDR2 is FNYEAQ. J lost 3 bases, V lost 3 bases, and 9 bases had no gene match. This chain's CDR3 is CASSFPRDRGDHYGYTF. As DNA, the CDR3 is TGTGCCAGCAGCTTTCCCCGGGACAGGGGGGATCACTATGGCTACACCTTC.

This clonotype was counted between two and nine times. The chain is built from TRBV12-3 or TRBV12-4 and TRBJ2-7; 11 bases are shared with TRBD2. Losses at the gene ends were 2 bases for V and 1 base for J; bases not matched to a gene: 13. The CDR3 runs 19 residues. CDR3 amino acids: CASSLWTSGYTVGSYEQYF. CDR3 DNA: TGTGCCAGCAGTTTATGGACTAGCGGGTATACCGTGGGATCCTACGAGCAGTACTTC.

The chain joins TRBV15 to TRBJ2-5, with D perhaps matching TRBD2 (5 bases). Per germline, CDR1 LNHNV and CDR2 YYDKDF (reference sequence). Trimming cost V 6 bases and J 7 bases, with 15 bases left between them. There are 13 residues in the CDR3. The CDR3 DNA sequence: TGTGCCACCAGACTCAGGACTGATCCGACCCAGTACTTC. Translation: CATRLRTDPTQYF.

The chain uses TRBV7-2 and TRBJ2-7, with 7 bases aligning to TRBD1. The CDR3 totals 16 residues. With V trimmed by 5 bases and J by 6 bases, 16 bases remained unmatched. Germline lookup yields CDR1 SGHTA and CDR2 FQGNSA. The CDR3 here is CASSPVPTRTGCEQYV. CDR3 DNA: TGTGCCAGCAGCCCCGTACCTACCCGGACAGGTTGCGAGCAGTACGTC.

The chain employs TRBV14 and TRBJ2-1; 7 bases agree with TRBD2. Germline-derived CDR1 and CDR2 are SGHDN and FVKESK. The CDR3 loop spans 15 amino acids. V was pared by 4 bases and J by 2 bases, with 5 bases of the junction left unmatched. This CDR3 reads CASSPGSGAYNEQFF. As DNA, the CDR3 is TGTGCCAGCAGCCCGGGGAGCGGGGCCTACAATGAGCAGTTCTTC. The full variable domain, in which reference TRBV14 and TRBJ2-1 provide the parts outside the CDR3, is EAGVTQFPSHSVIEKGQTVTLRCDPISGHDNLYWYRRVMGKEIKFLLHFVKESKQDESGMPNNRFLAERTGGTYSTLKVQPAELEDSGVYFCASSPGSGAYNEQFFGPGTRLTVL.

The V and J genes are TRBV7-2 and TRBJ1-6; TRBD1 agrees at 9 bases. V gave up 3 bases and J gave up 4 bases; unmatched junction bases: 10. In germline, CDR1 is SGHTA, CDR2 FQGNSA. The CDR3 extends over 18 amino acids. In DNA, the CDR3 is TGTGCCAGCAGCTTTCCACGGAGGACAGGGGTATATAATTCACCCCTCCACTTT. It codes for CASSFPRRTGVYNSPLHF.

The chain uses TRBV4-3 and TRBJ2-5; D call uncertain. V was pared by 1 base and J by 5 bases, with 8 bases between. Germline CDR1 and CDR2: LGHNA and YSLEER. The CDR3 is 13 residues long. CDR3 bases: TGCGCCAGCAGCCAAGTTCTCTACGAGACCCAGTACTTC. Its translation: CASSQVLYETQYF.

This clonotype has more than one count but fewer than ten. The V call is TRBV7-9, the J call TRBJ2-1; 7 bases match TRBD2. The V and J ends lost 5 bases and 0 bases, in that order; junction bases with no gene match: 4. The CDR3 is 15 amino acids. From germline, CDR1 is SEHNR and CDR2 FQNEAQ (reference sequence). The CDR3 region is CASSITGGSYNEQFF. Written as DNA, the CDR3 is TGTGCCAGCAGCATCACGGGGGGCTCCTACAATGAGCAGTTCTTC.

The rearrangement uses TRBV7-9 and TRBJ2-7; 8 bases agree with TRBD2. The CDR3 length is 15 residues. J was trimmed by 2 bases and V by 6 bases; bases with no gene match: 9. Germline V gene data show CDR1 as SEHNR and CDR2 as FQNEAQ (reference sequence). CDR3 bases: TGTGCCAGCAGGCAGGACGCGGGGGGCACCTACGAGCAGTACTTC. This gives the protein CASRQDAGGTYEQYF.

In DNA, the CDR3 is TGTGCCAGCAGCTTGGACGCGTTGAACACTGAAGCTTTCTTT. Translating it yields CASSLDALNTEAFF. This sequence joins TRBV5-6 and TRBJ1-1; no definite D call. The V and J ends lost 0 bases and 0 bases respectively, with 6 bases between them. This CDR3 region has 14 residues. Germline assignment: CDR1 SGHDT and CDR2 YYEEEE. The full variable domain, with the rest looked up from reference TRBV5-6 and TRBJ1-1, is DAGVTQSPTHLIKTRGQQVTLRCSPKSGHDTVSWYQQALGQGPQFIFQYYEEEERQRGNFPDRFSGHQFPNYSSELNVNALLLGDSALYLCASSLDALNTEAFFGQGTRLTVV.

The chain combines TRBV6-2 or TRBV6-3 with TRBJ2-7; unclear D gene. From germline, CDR1 is MNHEY and CDR2 SVGEGT. The CDR3 runs to 12 residues. V lost 7 bases, J lost 2 bases, and 9 bases lay in between. CDR3 protein: CASTPSPYEQYF. The CDR3 DNA follows: TGTGCCAGCACACCTTCACCCTACGAGCAGTACTTC.

This clonotype was counted between two and nine times. The chain has TRBV7-6 and TRBJ1-1; D unresolved. The V gene's germline CDR1 is SGHVS and CDR2 FNYEAQ. This CDR3 has 13 amino acids. With 5 bases removed from V and 3 bases from J, the gap between germline ends came to 10 bases. This CDR3 reads CASSPVRDTEAFF. The CDR3 DNA is TGTGCCAGCAGCCCGGTCCGGGACACTGAAGCTTTCTTT. Using reference TRBV7-6 and TRBJ1-1 for the parts outside the CDR3, the full variable domain is GAGVSQSPRYKVTKRGQDVALRCDPISGHVSLYWYRQALGQGPEFLTYFNYEAQQDKSGLPNDRFSAERPEGSISTLTIQRTEQRDSAMYRCASSPVRDTEAFFGQGTRLTVV.

This chain links TRBV11-3 with TRBJ1-6, with a possible D match to TRBD1 (5 bases). This CDR3 contains 14 residues. Looked up from germline, CDR1 is SGHNT and CDR2 is YENEEA. V was trimmed by 7 bases and J by 8 bases, leaving 15 bases between them. Here the CDR3 DNA reads TGTGCCAGCACTGGGGGAAGGGGCTATTCACCCCTCCACTTT. It specifies CASTGGRGYSPLHF. Filled out from reference TRBV11-3 and TRBJ1-6, the complete variable domain reads EAGVVQSPRYKIIEKKQPVAFWCNPISGHNTLYWYLQNLGQGPELLIRYENEEAVDDSQLPKDRFSAERLKGVDSTLKIQPAELGDSAVYLCASTGGRGYSPLHFGNGTRLTVT.

This clonotype was found a few times. The chain combines TRBV2 with TRBJ1-4; D is unresolved. Trimming shortened V by 8 bases and J by 8 bases, and 18 bases separated the two germline ends. CDR1 and CDR2 from the germline V gene are SNHLY and FYNNEI. The length of the CDR3 is 14 residues. In DNA, the CDR3 is TGTGCCAGCGTCCGCGAGGGAATCGGAGAAAAACTGTTTTTT. Encoded protein: CASVREGIGEKLFF.

In its sample, this clonotype was seen a few times. This CDR3 reads CASSQEFEMADTQYF. The CDR3 coding sequence is TGCGCCAGCAGCCAAGAGTTCGAAATGGCAGATACGCAGTATTTT. The V gene is TRBV4-1, the J gene TRBJ2-3; D ambiguous. V lost 0 bases to trimming and J lost 4 bases, with 11 bases between them. In germline, CDR1 is MGHRA, CDR2 YSYEKL. This CDR3 is built from 15 residues.

The table lists this clonotype with a few counts. The J gene is TRBJ1-2, the V gene TRBV10-3; the D gene is possibly TRBD1 (5 bases). The germline V gene encodes CDR1 ENHRY and CDR2 SYGVKD. This CDR3 has 15 amino acids. V was shortened by 8 bases and J by 5 bases, with 21 bases between the two germline ends. The CDR3 spells CAISPGTDRNYGYTF. In DNA, the CDR3 is TGTGCCATCTCCCCGGGGACGGATCGGAATTATGGCTACACCTTC.

This clonotype appeared a few times. CDR3 in DNA: TGTGCCAGCACCCGTGGGAACTACGAGCAGTACTTC. Protein product: CASTRGNYEQYF. The chain links TRBV12-3 or TRBV12-4 to TRBJ2-7; D gene uncertain. V lost 7 bases, J lost 3 bases, and 10 bases lay in between. This CDR3 comprises 12 residues.

V and J are TRBV7-3 and TRBJ2-3; 10 bases align to TRBD2. There are 17 residues in the CDR3. Germline CDR1 SGHTA, CDR2 FQGTGA. V was clipped by 5 bases and J by 2 bases; unmatched bases: 10. CDR3 DNA: TGTGCCAGCAGCGCCTTTCAGCGGGGGGGTATCACAGATACGCAGTATTTT. This encodes CASSAFQRGGITDTQYF.

Only a few counts were recorded for this clonotype. The chain has TRBV6-1 and TRBJ2-7; TRBD1 matches at 12 bases. V was pared by 6 bases and J by 3 bases, with 9 bases of the junction left unmatched. Germline loops: CDR1 MNHNS, CDR2 SASEGT. The CDR3 is 16 residues long. The CDR3 loop is CASSGTGGARYYEQYV. The CDR3 bases are TGTGCCAGCAGCGGGACAGGGGGCGCGAGATACTACGAGCAGTACGTC.

This chain links TRBV11-2 with TRBJ2-1; the D is unclear. The V and J ends lost 0 bases and 4 bases respectively, with 10 bases between them. The germline CDR1 and CDR2 sequences are SGHAT and FQNNGV. The CDR3 consists of 15 residues. The CDR3 DNA reads TGTGCCAGCAGCTTAGAAAGTAGTCAGTACAATGAGCAGTTCTTC. Its protein product is CASSLESSQYNEQFF.

The J gene is TRBJ1-1, the V gene TRBV3-1; D possibly corresponds to TRBD1 (5 bases). From germline, CDR1 is LGHDT and CDR2 YNNKEL (reference sequence). This CDR3 spans 13 amino acids. V lost 1 base and J lost 8, with 11 bases in between. DNA of the CDR3: TGTGCCAGCAGCCAAGGAGCCAGGGCCGAAGCTTTCTTT. Its protein is CASSQGARAEAFF.

The J gene is TRBJ1-5, the V gene TRBV18; 7 bases fit TRBD1. CDR3 length: 17 residues. Looked up from germline, CDR1 is KGHSH and CDR2 is LQKENI. With 5 bases clipped from V and 5 bases from J, the junction kept 15 bases outside the gene matches. The CDR3 is CASSSNPPVGQYQPQHF. In DNA form, the CDR3 reads TGTGCCAGCTCATCAAATCCCCCCGTGGGACAGTATCAGCCCCAGCATTTT.